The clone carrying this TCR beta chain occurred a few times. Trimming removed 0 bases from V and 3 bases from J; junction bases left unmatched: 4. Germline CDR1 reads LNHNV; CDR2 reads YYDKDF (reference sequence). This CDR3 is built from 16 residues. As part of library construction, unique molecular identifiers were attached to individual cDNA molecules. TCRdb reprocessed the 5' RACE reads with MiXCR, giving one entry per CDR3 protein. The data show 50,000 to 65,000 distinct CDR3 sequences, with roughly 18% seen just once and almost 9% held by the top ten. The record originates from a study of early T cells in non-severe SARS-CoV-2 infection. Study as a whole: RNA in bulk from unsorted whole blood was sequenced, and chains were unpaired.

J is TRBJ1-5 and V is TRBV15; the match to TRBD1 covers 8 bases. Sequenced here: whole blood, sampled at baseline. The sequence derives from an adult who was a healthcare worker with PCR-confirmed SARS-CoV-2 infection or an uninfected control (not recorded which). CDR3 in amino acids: CATSRDDRGYNQPQHF. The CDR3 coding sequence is TGTGCCACCAGCAGAGACGACAGGGGATACAATCAGCCCCAGCATTTT.